Shown below are 21 T cell receptor beta chains from a single sample sequenced in a study of blood T cell repertoires in COVID-19. Measured with immunoSEQ multiplex PCR; TCRdb has only the in-frame clones, and not every one. The sample lists approximately 170,000 clones, more than 65% occurring once. The sequenced material came from peripheral blood. These receptors all come from an elderly woman with active or convalescent COVID-19.

The V gene is TRBV2, the J gene TRBJ2-4; possibly TRBD2 for D (7 bases). The germline V gene encodes CDR1 SNHLY and CDR2 FYNNEI. The CDR3 spans 15 residues. Trimming took 7 bases from V and 0 from J, leaving 13 bases between them. The CDR3 spells CASTPGGLAKNIQYF. The CDR3, as DNA: TGTGCCAGCACCCCGGGGGGCCTAGCCAAAAACATTCAGTACTTC.

This rearrangement joins TRBV24-1 to TRBJ1-5; TRBD1 aligns across 8 bases. J gave up 11 bases and V 4 bases, and 6 bases lay outside the gene matches. This CDR3 comprises 13 residues. Germline assignment: CDR1 KGHDR and CDR2 SFDVKD. As DNA, the CDR3 is TGTGCCACCAGTGAAGACAGGGGTAAGACCCAGCATTTT. Residues: CATSEDRGKTQHF.

The V and J genes are TRBV30 and TRBJ1-2; D is uncertain. In germline, CDR1 is GTSNPN, CDR2 SVGIG (reference sequence). The V gene lost 4 bases and the J gene lost 0 bases, with 6 bases spanning the gap. The CDR3 is made up of 12 amino acids. The chain's CDR3 is CAWIASNYGYTF. The CDR3, as DNA: TGTGCCTGGATTGCGTCTAACTATGGCTACACCTTC.

V and J are TRBV18 and TRBJ1-4; TRBD1 matches 7 bases. V gave up 2 bases and J gave up 6 bases; unmatched junction bases: 6. The CDR3 has 15 residues. In germline, CDR1 is KGHSH, CDR2 LQKENI. For the CDR3, the DNA is TGTGCCAGCTCACCATCGACAGGGTGGGATGAAAAACTGTTTTTT. This sequence encodes CASSPSTGWDEKLFF.

The chain recombines TRBV5-4 with TRBJ2-7; 7 bases align to TRBD1. The CDR3 totals 15 residues. The ends lost 5 bases at V and 2 bases at J; junction bases unmatched: 10. CDR1 is SGHNT, CDR2 YYREEE, per germline (reference sequence). This CDR3 is CASSEQRQGAYEQYF. Written as DNA, the CDR3 is TGTGCCAGCAGTGAACAACGACAGGGTGCCTACGAGCAGTACTTC.

This rearrangement joins TRBV2 to TRBJ1-1, with D possibly matching TRBD1 (5 bases). This CDR3 has 15 amino acids. Trimming stripped 1 base from V and 3 bases from J, with 12 bases between. Germline V gene sequence: CDR1 SNHLY, CDR2 FYNNEI. The CDR3 spells CASSEGQGRYTEAFF. As DNA, the CDR3 is TGTGCCAGCAGTGAAGGGCAGGGTAGGTACACTGAAGCTTTCTTT.

The J gene is TRBJ1-1, the V gene TRBV12-3 or TRBV12-4; tentative D call: TRBD1 (5 bases). The germline V and J ends were trimmed by 6 bases and 11 bases, with 13 bases remaining between them. This CDR3 is built from 11 residues. The CDR3 DNA is TGTGCCAGCAGCCCCGGGCGGGGGGCTTTCTTT. It specifies CASSPGRGAFF.

This chain connects TRBV27 to TRBJ2-5; tentative D call: TRBD2 (7 bases). Germline CDR1 and CDR2: MNHEY and SMNVEV (reference sequence). Trimming stripped 0 bases from V and 5 bases from J, with 13 bases between. The CDR3 extends over 15 amino acids. The CDR3 region has the DNA TGTGCCAGCAGTTTATCGGGGGGGGCTAGGGAGACCCAGTACTTC. This encodes CASSLSGGARETQYF.

The chain couples TRBV10-3 to TRBJ1-2; no firm D call. The CDR3 has 13 residues. V shed 5 bases and J shed 4 bases, with 11 bases lying between them. Germline CDR1 reads ENHRY; CDR2 reads SYGVKD. CDR3 sequence: CAISTGSGYGYTF. CDR3 bases: TGTGCCATCAGTACGGGGAGCGGCTATGGCTACACCTTC.

This chain joins TRBV5-1 and TRBJ2-4; 10 bases match TRBD1. Germline V CDR1 and CDR2: SGHRS, YFSETQ. The CDR3 contains 14 residues. The ends lost 4 bases at V and 6 bases at J; junction bases unmatched: 4. CDR3 amino acids: CASSNRQGANIQYF. DNA of the CDR3: TGCGCCAGCAGCAATAGACAGGGGGCAAACATTCAGTACTTC.

The chain couples TRBV19 to TRBJ1-6; the match to TRBD1 covers 10 bases. Germline assignment: CDR1 LNHDA and CDR2 SQIVND (reference sequence). After removal of 6 bases from V and 8 bases from J, the junction contained 7 bases not matched to a gene. The CDR3 consists of 15 residues. The CDR3 region is CASSSSGTGDSPLHF. The CDR3 DNA sequence: TGTGCCAGTAGCTCCTCCGGGACAGGGGATTCACCCCTCCACTTT.

This sequence joins TRBV10-3 and TRBJ1-2; tentative D call: TRBD1 (5 bases). Per germline, CDR1 ENHRY and CDR2 SYGVKD. The V end lost 3 bases, the J end lost 2 bases, and 13 bases lay between the germline ends. This CDR3 is 15 amino acids long. The CDR3 reads CAISDHRTPNYGYTF. In nucleotides, the CDR3 is TGTGCCATCAGTGATCATAGGACACCGAACTATGGCTACACCTTC.

This CDR3 is CASSEGMAGGNYGYTF. CDR3 coding DNA: TGTGCCAGCAGTGAAGGAATGGCAGGGGGAAACTATGGCTACACCTTC. The chain links TRBV6-1 to TRBJ1-2; 7 bases fit TRBD1. CDR3 length: 16 residues. CDR1 and CDR2 from the germline V gene are MNHNS and SASEGT. The V gene end was trimmed by 1 base and the J gene end by 2 bases; junction bases not matched to a gene: 7.

This chain links TRBV7-3 with TRBJ2-2, with 7 nucleotides matching TRBD2. Trimming removed 6 bases from V and 2 bases from J; junction bases left unmatched: 6. CDR3 length: 15 residues. Germline V gene lookup returns CDR1 SGHTA and CDR2 FQGTGA. CDR3 region: CASRSIAGNTGELFF. In nucleotides, the CDR3 is TGTGCCAGCAGAAGTATAGCGGGTAACACCGGGGAGCTGTTTTTT.

This chain uses TRBV6-1 with TRBJ1-1; maybe TRBD1 (6 bases). The CDR3 is 15 residues long. V was trimmed by 2 bases and J by 4 bases, leaving 14 bases between them. Germline loops: CDR1 MNHNS, CDR2 SASEGT. Written as DNA, the CDR3 is TGTGCCAGCAGTGAATGGGAGGGAGGGGGCACTGAAGCTTTCTTT. Amino acid sequence: CASSEWEGGGTEAFF.

The chain joins TRBV24-1 to TRBJ1-6; 8 bases fit TRBD1. The CDR3 is 13 amino acids. J was trimmed by 5 bases and V by 9 bases; bases with no gene match: 2. CDR1 and CDR2 (germline): KGHDR, SFDVKD. DNA of the CDR3: TGTGCCACCCAGACAGGGGATAATTCACCCCTCCACTTT. It codes for CATQTGDNSPLHF.

This sequence joins TRBV6-2 or TRBV6-3 and TRBJ1-3; D remains ambiguous. CDR1 and CDR2 from the germline V gene are MNHEY and SVGEGT. This CDR3 contains 15 residues. V gave up 2 bases and J gave up 0 bases, with 8 bases separating them. Written as DNA, the CDR3 is TGTGCCAGCAGTTACAGCGCGAGCTCTGGAAACACCATATATTTT. Protein product: CASSYSASSGNTIYF.

This clone was seen a few times. The V call is TRBV19, the J call TRBJ1-5, with 7 bases matching TRBD1. This CDR3 has 12 amino acids. Germline V gene lookup returns CDR1 LNHDA and CDR2 SQIVND (reference sequence). V shed 7 bases, J shed 5 bases, and the junction held 2 bases outside the gene matches. The CDR3 sequence is CASNTGDQPQHF. The CDR3 nucleotides are TGTGCCAGTAATACAGGGGATCAGCCCCAGCATTTT.

The V gene is TRBV11-3, the J gene TRBJ2-3, with D perhaps matching TRBD1 (6 bases). This CDR3 is built from 16 residues. V was trimmed by 4 bases and J by 8 bases, leaving 22 bases between them. Germline CDR1 is SGHNT and CDR2 is YENEEA. CDR3 sequence: CASSSQQGLSFATQYF. The CDR3 DNA sequence: TGTGCCAGCAGCTCCCAACAGGGTCTTTCGTTTGCTACGCAGTATTTT.

There are a few counts of this clone. The V and J genes are TRBV12-3 or TRBV12-4 and TRBJ2-5; D is ambiguous. Deletions cut 3 bases from V and 4 bases from J, with 6 bases between. The CDR3 is 12 residues long. Here the CDR3 DNA reads TGTGCCAGCAGTTTCCCGGGAGAGACCCAGTACTTC. It encodes CASSFPGETQYF.

This sequence joins TRBV28 and TRBJ1-3; TRBD1 aligns across 7 bases. Losses at the gene ends were 8 bases for V and 0 bases for J; bases not matched to a gene: 7. The CDR3 consists of 15 residues. The germline V gene encodes CDR1 MDHEN and CDR2 SYDVKM. CDR3 nucleotides: TGTGCCAGCTATTCTAAGGGGGCCTCTGGAAACACCATATATTTT. Protein sequence: CASYSKGASGNTIYF. Full variable domain (rest looked up from reference TRBV28 and TRBJ1-3): DVKVTQSSRYLVKRTGEKVFLECVQDMDHENMFWYRQDPGLGLRLIYFSYDVKMKEKGDIPEGYSVSREKKERFSLILESASTNQTSMYLCASYSKGASGNTIYFGEGSWLTVV.